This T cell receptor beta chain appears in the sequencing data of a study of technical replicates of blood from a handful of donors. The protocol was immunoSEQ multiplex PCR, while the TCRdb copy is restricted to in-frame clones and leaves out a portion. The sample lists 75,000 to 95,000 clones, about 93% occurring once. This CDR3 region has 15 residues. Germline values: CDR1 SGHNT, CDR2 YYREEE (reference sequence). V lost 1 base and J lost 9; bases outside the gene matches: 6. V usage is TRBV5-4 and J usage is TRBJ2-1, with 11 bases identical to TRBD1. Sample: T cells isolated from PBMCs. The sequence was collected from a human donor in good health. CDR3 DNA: TGTGCCAGCAGCTTGTTATCGGACAGGGGGCTTGAGCAGTTCTTC. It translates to CASSLLSDRGLEQFF.